Described below is a single TCR beta chain sequence and its context. No antigen is known for it. TCRdb keeps only in-frame clones here, not all; method: immunoSEQ multiplex PCR. The sample lists about 36,000 clones, more than 65% occurring once. The data belong to a study of CD4 T cells in relation to SARS-CoV-2 and coronaviruses. Germline assignment: CDR1 SGDLS and CDR2 YYNGEE. This CDR3 contains 17 residues. V lost 3 bases, J lost 0 bases, and 4 bases stayed unmatched. General study findings and limits: Compared with monoreactive clones, crossreactive clones showed significantly weaker SARS-CoV-2 expansion.

This chain connects TRBV9 to TRBJ2-3; TRBD2 matches at 13 bases. The sequence came from an adult with COVID-19. The sequenced material came from memory CD4+ T cells from PBMCs, cultured in vitro. CDR3 sequence: CASSAGTSGTSTDTQYF. The CDR3 coding sequence is TGTGCCAGCAGCGCCGGGACTAGCGGGACTAGCACAGATACGCAGTATTTT.